One and the same sample provided the 18 T cell receptor beta chains below, sequenced in a study of T cell responses to AZD1222 COVID-19 vaccine. Repertoires were generated with immunoSEQ multiplex PCR, while TCRdb's copy carries only in-frame clones and drops some. Among over 150,000 clones listed, 87% were seen once. Sequencing was performed on peripheral blood, taken on day 0 of AZD1222 vaccination. Receptors were obtained from an adult in good health.

The rearrangement links TRBV18 to TRBJ2-7; a possible D gene is TRBD2 (6 bases). Trimming pared 2 bases from V and 2 bases from J, leaving 19 bases between. The CDR3 runs to 17 residues. Germline assignment: CDR1 KGHSH and CDR2 LQKENI. Here the CDR3 reads CASSPRIGGLATYEQYF. CDR3 nucleotide sequence: TGTGCCAGCTCACCAAGAATAGGAGGTCTAGCGACCTACGAGCAGTACTTC.

This clone has just one count. The rearrangement uses TRBV29-1 and TRBJ1-2; possibly TRBD1 for D (5 bases). V was cut by 5 bases and J by 0 bases, with 13 bases left in between. CDR1 and CDR2 from the germline V gene are SQVTM and ANQGSEA. The length of the CDR3 is 14 residues. For the CDR3, the DNA is TGCAGCGTTTCCCCAGGGTCTACTAACTATGGCTACACCTTC. Residues: CSVSPGSTNYGYTF.

The table lists this clone with a few counts. The gene calls are TRBV28 and TRBJ2-7, with D maybe TRBD1 (5 bases). V dropped 2 bases and J dropped 2 bases, with 10 bases sitting between them. Germline V lookup: CDR1 MDHEN, CDR2 SYDVKM. The CDR3 runs to 14 residues. CDR3 amino acids: CASSLLRVPYEQYF. CDR3 nucleotides: TGTGCCAGCAGTTTACTCAGGGTACCCTACGAGCAGTACTTC.

This chain links TRBV19 with TRBJ1-2, with D possibly matching TRBD1 (5 bases). CDR3 length equals 13 residues. From germline, CDR1 is LNHDA and CDR2 SQIVND (reference sequence). Trimming pared 6 bases from V and 6 bases from J, leaving 14 bases between. DNA of the CDR3: TGTGCCAGTAGCCCTCGGGGGACTGATGGCTACACCTTC. Translating gives CASSPRGTDGYTF.

This clone was detected a few times. The chain links TRBV6-5 to TRBJ1-2; a weak D match, TRBD1 (6 bases). The germline V and J ends were trimmed by 7 bases and 8 bases, with 17 bases remaining between them. This CDR3 contains 13 residues. The V gene's germline CDR1 is MNHEY and CDR2 SVGAGI. Here the CDR3 reads CASTRGTHRGYTF. The CDR3 nucleotides read TGTGCCAGCACCCGAGGGACACACCGGGGCTACACCTTC.

In this sample, this clone turned up many times. The V and J genes are TRBV3-1 (or the pseudogene TRBV3-2) and TRBJ2-1, with TRBD2 as a possible D gene (5 bases). CDR1 LGHDT and CDR2 YNNKEL come from the germline V gene (reference sequence). Trimming pared 5 bases from V and 2 bases from J, leaving 7 bases between. This CDR3 has 13 amino acids. The chain's CDR3 is CASSGLTYNEQFF. CDR3 DNA: TGTGCCAGCAGCGGACTCACCTACAATGAGCAGTTCTTC.

This chain links TRBV9 with TRBJ2-3; maybe TRBD1 (5 bases). V was shortened by 6 bases and J by 0 bases, with 11 bases between the two germline ends. Germline V gives CDR1 SGDLS, CDR2 YYNGEE. This CDR3 comprises 14 residues. The CDR3 coding sequence is TGTGCCAGCACCCAGGGTTCGAGCACAGATACGCAGTATTTT. As protein: CASTQGSSTDTQYF.

This clone has only one observation. The rearrangement uses TRBV5-1 and TRBJ1-1; 7 bases map to TRBD1. V lost 3 bases to trimming and J lost 9 bases; unmatched junction nucleotides: 11. Germline-derived CDR1 and CDR2 are SGHRS and YFSETQ. The CDR3 sequence is 14 residues long. The CDR3 sequence is CASSSWTGSGKAFF. CDR3 coding DNA: TGCGCCAGCAGCTCATGGACAGGTTCGGGGAAAGCTTTCTTT.

This clone came up a few times. The rearrangement links TRBV6-6 to TRBJ2-7, with TRBD2 matching 14 bases. The CDR3 is made up of 18 amino acids. V was clipped by 5 bases and J by 4 bases; unmatched bases: 13. From germline, CDR1 is MNHNY and CDR2 SVGAGI (reference sequence). CDR3 amino acids: CASSRQPGLAGDRYEQYF. CDR3 sequence (DNA): TGTGCCAGCAGTCGCCAACCGGGACTAGCGGGAGATCGTTACGAGCAGTACTTC.

The chain has TRBV5-1 and TRBJ1-1; D uncertain. Germline assignment: CDR1 SGHRS and CDR2 YFSETQ. The CDR3 spans 15 residues. Between the trimmed V and J ends, which lost 4 bases and 6 bases, there was a span of 19 bases. CDR3 nucleotides: TGCGCCAGCAGCCCGGGGAACACCGGACGGCCTGAAGCTTTCTTT. Protein product: CASSPGNTGRPEAFF. The full variable domain, in which reference TRBV5-1 and TRBJ1-1 provide the parts outside the CDR3, is KAGVTQTPRYLIKTRGQQVTLSCSPISGHRSVSWYQQTPGQGLQFLFEYFSETQRNKGNFPGRFSGRQFSNSRSEMNVSTLELGDSALYLCASSPGNTGRPEAFFGQGTRLTVV.

The chain employs TRBV10-2 and TRBJ1-4; no firm D call. Germline V gene data show CDR1 as WSHSY and CDR2 as SAAADI. With 3 bases removed from V and 8 bases from J, the gap between germline ends came to 10 bases. This CDR3 comprises 13 residues. CDR3 amino acids: CASSDGLREKLFF. In nucleotides, the CDR3 is TGCGCCAGCAGTGATGGCCTGAGGGAAAAACTGTTTTTT.

A single count supports this clone. The chain has TRBV6-5 and TRBJ2-1; no definite D call. There are 13 residues in the CDR3. Germline V gene sequence: CDR1 MNHEY, CDR2 SVGAGI. The V and J ends lost 6 bases and 0 bases respectively, with 6 bases between them. The CDR3 loop reads CASSDFSYNEQFF. The CDR3 region has the DNA TGTGCCAGCAGCGATTTCTCCTACAATGAGCAGTTCTTC.

This chain links TRBV5-1 with TRBJ1-1, with D tentatively TRBD1 (5 bases). This CDR3 contains 14 residues. Germline-derived CDR1 and CDR2 are SGHRS and YFSETQ. V was shortened by 4 bases and J by 1 base, with 11 bases between the two germline ends. This CDR3 is CASSQGLTNTEAFF. In DNA form, the CDR3 reads TGCGCCAGCAGCCAGGGACTGACGAACACTGAAGCTTTCTTT.

This clone was picked up one time. The chain couples TRBV5-6 to TRBJ2-1; D is undetermined. The germline V gene has CDR1 SGHDT and CDR2 YYEEEE. This CDR3 is 14 amino acids long. Trimming shortened V by 4 bases and J by 2 bases, and 10 bases separated the two germline ends. The CDR3: CASSTALTYNEQFF. The DNA for the CDR3 is TGTGCCAGCAGCACAGCGTTAACCTACAATGAGCAGTTCTTC.

V and J are TRBV25-1 and TRBJ1-1; D is unresolved. The CDR3 consists of 13 residues. V was pared by 5 bases and J by 7 bases, with 14 bases between. Per germline, CDR1 MGHDK and CDR2 SYGVNS. Here the CDR3 reads CASSSTLRDEAFF. Here the CDR3 DNA reads TGTGCCAGCAGTTCTACTCTGCGGGATGAAGCTTTCTTT.

The chain combines TRBV4-1 with TRBJ1-6; 9 bases map to TRBD1. CDR1 is MGHRA, CDR2 YSYEKL, per germline. This CDR3 comprises 15 residues. V shed 1 base and J 9 bases; nucleotides not matched to a gene: 4. CDR3 amino acids: CASSQVRQGGSPLHF. The DNA for the CDR3 is TGCGCCAGCAGCCAAGTCAGACAGGGGGGTTCACCCCTCCACTTT.

To note about this clone: One end of the junction varies from germline; a read error may be responsible. This chain uses TRBV5-8 with TRBJ1-4; no firm D call. Germline-derived CDR1 and CDR2 are SGHTS and YDEGEE. The CDR3 is 14 amino acids. The CDR3 coding sequence is TGTGCCAGCAGCTTAGTTCCGGAGGGAACGGCGAGCGGCTTT. This gives the protein CASSLVPEGTASGF.

The rearrangement uses TRBV28 and TRBJ1-1; possible D gene TRBD1, 6 bases. V lost 6 bases and J lost 1, with 9 bases in between. Per the germline V gene, CDR1 is MDHEN and CDR2 is SYDVKM. The CDR3 is 13 residues long. The CDR3 spells CASRIQGNTEAFF. The DNA of the CDR3 is TGTGCCAGCAGAATACAGGGGAACACTGAAGCTTTCTTT.